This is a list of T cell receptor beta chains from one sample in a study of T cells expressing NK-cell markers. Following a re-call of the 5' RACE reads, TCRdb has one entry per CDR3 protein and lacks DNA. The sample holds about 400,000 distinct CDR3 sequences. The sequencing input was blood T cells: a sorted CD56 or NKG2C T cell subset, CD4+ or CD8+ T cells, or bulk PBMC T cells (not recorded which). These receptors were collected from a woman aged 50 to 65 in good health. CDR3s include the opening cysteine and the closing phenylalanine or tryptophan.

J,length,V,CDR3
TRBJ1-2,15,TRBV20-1,CSARDFRTEDYGYTF
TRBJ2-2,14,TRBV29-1,CSARDRVIPGELFF
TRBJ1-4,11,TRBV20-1,CSAREGRELFF
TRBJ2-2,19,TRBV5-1,CASSLAGGIVAPGTGELFF
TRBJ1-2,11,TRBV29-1,CLVGANYGYTF
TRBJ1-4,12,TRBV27,CASMLPNEKLFF
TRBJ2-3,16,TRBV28,CASTQVTSGSTDTQYF
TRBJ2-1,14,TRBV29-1,CSVELPGGLDEQFF
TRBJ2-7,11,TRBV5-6,CASSRSYEQYF
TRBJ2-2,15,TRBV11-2,CASSRIDRNTGELFF
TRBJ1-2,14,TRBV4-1,CASSQVQAGYGYTF
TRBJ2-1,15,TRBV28,CASSSGRGSKFEQFF
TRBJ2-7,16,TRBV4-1,CASSQTLGTSFHEQYF
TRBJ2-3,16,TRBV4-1,CASSFRGQGAADTQYF
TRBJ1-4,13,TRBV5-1,CASSSEGTEKLFF
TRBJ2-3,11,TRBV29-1,CSVVTGDTQYF
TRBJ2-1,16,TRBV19,CASSIRAGGRYNEQFF
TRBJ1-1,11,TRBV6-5,CASTYGYEAFF
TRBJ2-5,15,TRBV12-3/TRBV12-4,CASSTLQGAQETQYF
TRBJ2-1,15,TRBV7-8,CASSPLVGSFNEQFF
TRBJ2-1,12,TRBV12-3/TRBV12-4,CASRGLRNEQFF
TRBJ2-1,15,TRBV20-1,CSATPWGATGNEQFF
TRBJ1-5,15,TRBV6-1,CASSEGRVPNQPQHF
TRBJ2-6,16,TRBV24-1,CATSDPEPSRANVLTF
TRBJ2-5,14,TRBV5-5,CASSQTLGQETQYF
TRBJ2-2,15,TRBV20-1,CSARLAGISGGELFF
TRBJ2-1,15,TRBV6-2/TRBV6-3,CASSYKPISYNEQFF
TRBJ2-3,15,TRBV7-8,CASSSAGAWEDTQYF
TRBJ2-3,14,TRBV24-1,CATRGTSDTDTQYF
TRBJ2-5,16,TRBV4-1,CASSQEERGNSGTQYF
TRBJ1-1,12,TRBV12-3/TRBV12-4,CASSFSVLEAFF
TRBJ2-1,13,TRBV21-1,CANPTLAGPEQFF
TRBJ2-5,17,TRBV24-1,CATSDWRLAGGQETQYF
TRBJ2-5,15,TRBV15,CATSRGGGPQETQYF
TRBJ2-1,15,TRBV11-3,CASSPRAILYNEQFF
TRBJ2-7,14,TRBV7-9,CASSVYRDPYEQYF
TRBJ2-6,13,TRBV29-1,CSVDVEGANVLTF
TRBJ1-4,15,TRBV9,CASSLTWGGQEKLFF
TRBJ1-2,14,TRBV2,CASSLGDIPYGYTF
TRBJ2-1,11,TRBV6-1,CAVERYNEQFF
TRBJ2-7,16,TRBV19,CASSEVALAASYEQYF
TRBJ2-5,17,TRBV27,CASSLMGGSGYQETQYF
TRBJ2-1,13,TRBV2,CASRLEAGSEQFF
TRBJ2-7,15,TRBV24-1,CATSDSGQGRYEQYF
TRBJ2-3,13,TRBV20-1,CSASWTMSDTQYF
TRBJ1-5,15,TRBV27,CASSLSWGSGQPQHF
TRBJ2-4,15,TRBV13,CASSLGPPAKNIQYF
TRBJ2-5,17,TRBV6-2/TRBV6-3,CASSWIAGGPSIETQYF
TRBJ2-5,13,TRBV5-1,CASSLGAQETQYF
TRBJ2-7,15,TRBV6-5,CASSRAGTSPYEQYF
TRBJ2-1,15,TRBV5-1,CASSLVEKGTAPSFF
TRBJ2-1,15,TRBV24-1,CATSDRRPPLNEQFF
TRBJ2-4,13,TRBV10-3,CAISASVKNIQYF